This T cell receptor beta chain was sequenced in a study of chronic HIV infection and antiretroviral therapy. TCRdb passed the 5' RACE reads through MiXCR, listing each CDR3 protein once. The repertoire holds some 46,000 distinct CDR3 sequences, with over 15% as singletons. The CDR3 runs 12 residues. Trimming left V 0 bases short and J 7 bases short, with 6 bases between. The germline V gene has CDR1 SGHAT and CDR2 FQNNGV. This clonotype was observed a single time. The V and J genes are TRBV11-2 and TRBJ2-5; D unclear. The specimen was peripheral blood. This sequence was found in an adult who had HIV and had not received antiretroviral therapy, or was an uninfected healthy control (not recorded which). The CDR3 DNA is TGTGCCAGCAGCTTAGATCAGGTGACCCAGTACTTC. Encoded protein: CASSLDQVTQYF.